These 27 T cell receptor beta chains originate from one sample sequenced in a study of cytomegalovirus exposure and HLA in healthy donors. The study ran its PCR with 60 Vbeta and 13 Jbeta primers. The table came from immunoSEQ multiplex PCR; TCRdb's copy has only in-frame clones and leaves some out. The sample carries about 160,000 clones, around four fifths recorded once. The sample consisted of PBMCs. The origin of the receptors is a man aged 25-40 years in good health and CMV-seronegative.

This chain links TRBV11-2 with TRBJ1-1; tentative D call: TRBD1 (5 bases). CDR1 is SGHAT and CDR2 is FQNNGV in the germline V gene. V was clipped by 5 bases and J by 7 bases, with 17 bases between them. The CDR3 is 14 residues long. Here the CDR3 DNA reads TGTGCCAGCAGCCGAGGCGCCCGTCAGGGTGAAGCTTTCTTT. Translating it yields CASSRGARQGEAFF.

The chain employs TRBV27 and TRBJ1-1, with TRBD1 as a possible D gene (5 bases). V gave up 2 bases and J gave up 1 base, with 11 bases separating them. CDR1 is MNHEY, CDR2 SMNVEV, per germline (reference sequence). This CDR3 is 15 amino acids long. CDR3 sequence reads: CASSLEQATNTEAFF. As DNA, the CDR3 is TGTGCCAGCAGTTTAGAACAGGCAACGAACACTGAAGCTTTCTTT.

This clone came up a few times. The chain joins TRBV2 to TRBJ1-2; 7 bases map to TRBD1. Germline assignment: CDR1 SNHLY and CDR2 FYNNEI. The length of the CDR3 is 15 residues. J was trimmed by 5 bases and V by 5 bases; bases with no gene match: 11. The CDR3 DNA sequence: TGTGCCAGCAGTTTGAATATCCAGGGGGGATATGGCTACACCTTC. It codes for CASSLNIQGGYGYTF.

This sequence joins TRBV7-2 and TRBJ1-1, with TRBD1 as a possible D gene (5 bases). CDR3 length equals 13 residues. V was trimmed by 1 base and J by 4 bases, leaving 7 bases between them. Germline V gene sequence: CDR1 SGHTA, CDR2 FQGNSA. The CDR3 reads CASSLGGVTEAFF. CDR3 nucleotides: TGTGCCAGCAGCTTAGGGGGGGTCACTGAAGCTTTCTTT.

The chain couples TRBV21-1 to TRBJ2-7; whether TRBD1, the table's D call, matches the DNA was not checked. TRBV21-1 has pseudogene status. The CDR3 runs to 19 residues. CDR3 residues: CASSFDNRTGTGCSYEQYF. CDR3 nucleotide sequence: TGTGCCAGCAGCTTCGATAATCGAACCGGGACAGGGTGCTCCTACGAGCAGTACTTC.

V usage is TRBV27 and J usage is TRBJ2-1; D perhaps matches TRBD2 (7 bases). Germline V CDR1 and CDR2: MNHEY, SMNVEV (reference sequence). Trimming pared 5 bases from V and 7 bases from J, leaving 18 bases between. The CDR3 is 15 residues long. CDR3 loop: CASSGSWGRGNEQFF. In DNA form, the CDR3 reads TGTGCCAGCAGTGGCTCATGGGGGCGGGGGAATGAGCAGTTCTTC.

The rearrangement uses TRBV19 and TRBJ1-1; the match to TRBD1 covers 7 bases. The V gene end was trimmed by 4 bases and the J gene end by 5 bases; junction bases not matched to a gene: 13. There are 16 residues in the CDR3. Per the germline V gene, CDR1 is LNHDA and CDR2 is SQIVND (reference sequence). The CDR3 sequence is CASSTDRTGARTEAFF. For the CDR3, the DNA is TGTGCCAGTAGTACCGATAGAACAGGGGCGAGGACTGAAGCTTTCTTT.

This chain links TRBV15 with TRBJ2-1, with 9 bases aligning to TRBD1. Losses at the gene ends were 7 bases for V and 9 bases for J; bases not matched to a gene: 10. The CDR3 runs to 14 residues. CDR1 LNHNV and CDR2 YYDKDF come from the germline V gene (reference sequence). The chain's CDR3 is CATTMGQGFGEQFF. Here the CDR3 DNA reads TGTGCCACCACTATGGGACAGGGTTTCGGTGAGCAGTTCTTC.

The chain combines TRBV7-8 with TRBJ1-5; 9 positions agree with TRBD1. Germline CDR1 reads SGHVS; CDR2 reads FQNEAQ. The junction had 4 bases not matched to a gene; V was cut back by 5 bases and J by 5 bases. CDR3 length: 14 residues. CDR3 loop: CASSTRTGDQPQHF. The CDR3 bases are TGTGCCAGCAGCACTAGGACAGGGGATCAGCCCCAGCATTTT. The full variable domain, completed using reference TRBV7-8 and TRBJ1-5, is GAGVSQSPRYKVAKRGQDVALRCDPISGHVSLFWYQQALGQGPEFLTYFQNEAQLDKSGLPSDRFFAERPEGSVSTLKIQRTQQEDSAVYLCASSTRTGDQPQHFGDGTRLSIL.

The chain combines TRBV5-4 with TRBJ2-7, with D possibly matching TRBD1 (6 bases). Trimming removed 4 bases from V and 6 bases from J, with 20 bases in between. CDR1 and CDR2 (germline): SGHNT, YYREEE (reference sequence). The CDR3 runs to 15 residues. The CDR3 reads CASSGSNAGEGEQYF. The CDR3 bases are TGTGCCAGCAGCGGTTCAAACGCAGGGGAAGGCGAGCAGTACTTC.

The chain has TRBV28 and TRBJ2-5; 10 bases agree with TRBD2. The germline V gene has CDR1 MDHEN and CDR2 SYDVKM. The CDR3 length is 15 residues. The junction had 7 bases not matched to a gene; V was cut back by 4 bases and J by 5 bases. DNA of the CDR3: TGTGCCAGCAGTTCTCTGACTAGCGGGCGGGAGACCCAGTACTTC. This encodes CASSSLTSGRETQYF.

Only a few counts were recorded for this clone. The gene calls are TRBV29-1 and TRBJ2-6, with TRBD1 identical over 7 bases. Germline CDR1 reads SQVTM; CDR2 reads ANQGSEA. After removal of 7 bases from V and 0 bases from J, the junction contained 9 bases not matched to a gene. This CDR3 has 16 residues. CDR3 sequence: CSAETGQLSGANVLTF. In DNA form, the CDR3 reads TGCAGCGCAGAAACGGGACAGCTCTCTGGGGCCAACGTCCTGACTTTC.

A few counts support this clone. The chain joins TRBV29-1 to TRBJ2-5, with TRBD1 matching over 7 bases. There are 14 residues in the CDR3. Germline CDR1 reads SQVTM; CDR2 reads ANQGSEA. Losses at the gene ends were 5 bases for V and 9 bases for J; bases not matched to a gene: 15. The CDR3 DNA follows: TGCAGCGTTAACAACAGGGGCCAGGTCGGGTCCCAGTACTTC. Amino acids: CSVNNRGQVGSQYF.

Written as DNA, the CDR3 is TGTGCCAGCAGTCCCGGACAGTTCGACTATGGCTACACCTTC. This gives the protein CASSPGQFDYGYTF. This chain links TRBV28 with TRBJ1-2, with D possibly being TRBD1 (6 bases). CDR1 and CDR2 (germline): MDHEN, SYDVKM. V dropped 5 bases and J dropped 3 bases, with 13 bases sitting between them. The CDR3 sequence is 14 residues long.

The chain employs TRBV9 and TRBJ1-1, with TRBD1 matching 7 bases. J gave up 4 bases and V 3 bases, and 3 bases lay outside the gene matches. Per germline, CDR1 SGDLS and CDR2 YYNGEE. This CDR3 spans 13 amino acids. As DNA, the CDR3 is TGTGCCAGCAGCGAACGGACAGGCACTGAAGCTTTCTTT. Translating gives CASSERTGTEAFF.

This chain joins TRBV9 and TRBJ2-5; 10 nucleotides line up with TRBD1. Germline CDR1 is SGDLS and CDR2 is YYNGEE. The CDR3 contains 14 residues. After removal of 3 bases from V and 5 bases from J, the junction contained 4 bases not matched to a gene. CDR3 sequence (DNA): TGTGCCAGCAGCGCGACAGGGGGCGGGGAGACCCAGTACTTC. This sequence encodes CASSATGGGETQYF.

CDR3 protein: CASSSTGTGLLFYEQYF. In DNA, the CDR3 is TGTGCCAGCAGCTCCACCGGGACAGGGCTCTTATTCTACGAGCAGTACTTC. The rearrangement joins TRBV7-8 to TRBJ2-7; 9 bases line up with TRBD1. Trimming at V came to 4 bases and at J to 3 bases, leaving 13 bases not matched to a gene. The CDR3 contains 17 residues. Germline loops: CDR1 SGHVS, CDR2 FQNEAQ.

This clone has more than one count but fewer than ten. CDR3 coding DNA: TGTGCCAGTAGTATTGGACAGGGGGCTTCTGGGGCCAACGTCCTGACTTTC. Residues: CASSIGQGASGANVLTF. The V and J genes are TRBV19 and TRBJ2-6, with 11 positions matching TRBD1. Germline V gene data show CDR1 as LNHDA and CDR2 as SQIVND (reference sequence). J lost 1 base, V lost 3 bases, and 2 bases had no gene match. The CDR3 contains 17 residues.

This sequence joins TRBV5-6 and TRBJ2-3; 11 nucleotides line up with TRBD1. The ends lost 4 bases at V and 2 bases at J; junction bases unmatched: 9. The length of the CDR3 is 17 residues. The germline gives CDR1 SGHDT, CDR2 YYEEEE. The CDR3 coding sequence is TGTGCCAGCAGCGCATTGAGGACAGGGGGCAACACAGATACGCAGTATTTT. It is translated as CASSALRTGGNTDTQYF.

The V and J genes are TRBV6-1 and TRBJ2-7; TRBD1 aligns across 10 bases. CDR3 length equals 13 residues. Germline CDR1 reads MNHNS; CDR2 reads SASEGT. Trimming took 6 bases from V and 3 from J; bases not matched to a gene: 2. The CDR3 coding sequence is TGTGCCAGCAGGGGGACAGGGGACTACGAGCAGTACTTC. It codes for CASRGTGDYEQYF.

The chain is built from TRBV28 and TRBJ1-5, with D maybe TRBD1 (5 bases). The CDR3 spans 14 residues. Germline assignment: CDR1 MDHEN and CDR2 SYDVKM. V was shortened by 5 bases and J by 0 bases, with 8 bases between the two germline ends. CDR3 in DNA: TGTGCCAGCAGTCTGACAGATAGCAATCAGCCCCAGCATTTT. This translates into CASSLTDSNQPQHF.

The genes are TRBV18 and TRBJ2-3; tentatively, D is TRBD1 (6 bases). V lost 6 bases and J 0 bases, leaving 13 bases between the germline ends. This CDR3 is built from 15 residues. Germline-derived CDR1 and CDR2 are KGHSH and LQKENI. CDR3 nucleotides: TGTGCCAGCTCGCAGGACAGCTCTAGCACAGATACGCAGTATTTT. Its translation: CASSQDSSSTDTQYF.

This chain connects TRBV30 to TRBJ1-2; perhaps TRBD1 as D (5 bases). The germline V and J ends were trimmed by 4 bases and 8 bases, with 17 bases remaining between them. This CDR3 spans 13 amino acids. CDR1 is GTSNPN and CDR2 is SVGIG in the germline V gene (reference sequence). CDR3: CAWKGREPLGYTF. In nucleotides, the CDR3 is TGTGCCTGGAAGGGCAGGGAACCTCTCGGCTACACCTTC.

This clone was observed a single time. The gene calls are TRBV6-5 and TRBJ2-7; D is ambiguous. The germline V gene has CDR1 MNHEY and CDR2 SVGAGI. Deletions cut 4 bases from V and 7 bases from J, with 8 bases between. The CDR3 is 11 residues long. CDR3 in amino acids: CASSSSEEQYF. DNA for the CDR3: TGTGCCAGCAGTTCCAGTGAAGAGCAGTACTTC.

The V call is TRBV28, the J call TRBJ2-7, with TRBD2 as a possible D gene (6 bases). The V end was cut by 6 bases, the J end by 0 bases, with 12 bases between. The CDR3 has 14 amino acids. The germline CDR1 and CDR2 sequences are MDHEN and SYDVKM. DNA of the CDR3: TGTGCCAGCAGCCGACCCGGGGGCTCCTACGAGCAGTACTTC. It is translated as CASSRPGGSYEQYF.

V usage is TRBV2 and J usage is TRBJ2-2; 9 positions agree with TRBD2. Germline CDR1 and CDR2: SNHLY and FYNNEI. The trim removed 6 bases at V and 6 bases at J, leaving 5 bases unmatched. The CDR3 has 14 residues. For the CDR3, the DNA is TGTGCCAGCAGAGAGGTAGCGGGGGCCGGGGAGCTGTTTTTT. Amino acid sequence: CASREVAGAGELFF.

This clone was counted only a few times. V and J are TRBV7-2 and TRBJ1-6; tentatively, D is TRBD1 (5 bases). Trimming shortened V by 2 bases and J by 6 bases, and 5 bases separated the two germline ends. Germline V gene sequence: CDR1 SGHTA, CDR2 FQGNSA. The CDR3 has 13 amino acids. The CDR3: CASSLQGNSPLHF. The CDR3 DNA follows: TGTGCCAGCAGCTTACAGGGTAATTCACCCCTCCACTTT.